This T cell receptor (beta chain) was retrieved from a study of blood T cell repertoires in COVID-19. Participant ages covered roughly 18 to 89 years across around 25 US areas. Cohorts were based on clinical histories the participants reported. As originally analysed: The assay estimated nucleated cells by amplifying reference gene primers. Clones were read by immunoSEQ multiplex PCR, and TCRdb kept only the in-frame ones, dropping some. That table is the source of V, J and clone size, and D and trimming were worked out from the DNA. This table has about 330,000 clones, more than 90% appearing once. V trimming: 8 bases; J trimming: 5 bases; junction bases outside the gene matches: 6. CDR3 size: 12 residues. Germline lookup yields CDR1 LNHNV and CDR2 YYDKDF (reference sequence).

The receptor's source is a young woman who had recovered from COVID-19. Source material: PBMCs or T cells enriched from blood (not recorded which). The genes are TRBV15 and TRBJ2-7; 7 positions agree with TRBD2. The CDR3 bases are TGTGCCACCGGGAGGGACCTACACGAGCAGTACTTC. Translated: CATGRDLHEQYF. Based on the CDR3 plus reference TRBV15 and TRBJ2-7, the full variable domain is DAMVIQNPRYQVTQFGKPVTLSCSQTLNHNVMYWYQQKSSQAPKLLFHYYDKDFNNEADTPDNFQSRRPNTSFCFLDIRSPGLGDTAMYLCATGRDLHEQYFGPGTRLTVT.